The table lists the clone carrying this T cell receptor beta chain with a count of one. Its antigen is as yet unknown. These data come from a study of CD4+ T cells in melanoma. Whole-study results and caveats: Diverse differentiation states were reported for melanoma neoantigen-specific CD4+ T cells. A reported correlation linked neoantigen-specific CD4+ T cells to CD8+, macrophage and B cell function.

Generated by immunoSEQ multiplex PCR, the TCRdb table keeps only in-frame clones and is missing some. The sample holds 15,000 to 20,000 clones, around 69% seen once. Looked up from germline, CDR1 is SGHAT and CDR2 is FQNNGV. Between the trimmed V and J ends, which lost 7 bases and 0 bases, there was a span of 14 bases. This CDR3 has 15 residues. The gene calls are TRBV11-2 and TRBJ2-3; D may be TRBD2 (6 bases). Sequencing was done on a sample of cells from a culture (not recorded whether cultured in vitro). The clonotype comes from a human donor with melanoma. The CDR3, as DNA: TGTGCCAGCACCTCCGCCCGGGGGAGCACAGATACGCAGTATTTT. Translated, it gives CASTSARGSTDTQYF.